One sample yielded the 9 T cell receptor beta chains listed below, sequenced in a study of blood T cell repertoires in COVID-19. The data were produced by immunoSEQ multiplex PCR, yet TCRdb's version contains in-frame clones alone and is incomplete. The table includes roughly 140,000 clones, over 75% detected once. Sequencing was done on a sample of PBMCs or T cells enriched from blood (not recorded which). Receptors were obtained from a man aged 45-65 years in a cohort exposed to, infected with or recovered from COVID-19 (not recorded which).

The gene calls are TRBV14 and TRBJ1-2; D may be TRBD1 (6 bases). The V end was cut by 4 bases, the J end by 4 bases, with 7 bases between. CDR1 and CDR2 from the germline V gene are SGHDN and FVKESK. This CDR3 spans 12 amino acids. The chain's CDR3 is CASSRDIYGYTF. The CDR3 nucleotides are TGTGCCAGCAGCCGGGACATCTATGGCTACACCTTC.

This chain joins TRBV19 and TRBJ2-2; TRBD2 is a possible D gene (6 bases). The CDR3 runs 15 residues. Germline V gene data show CDR1 as LNHDA and CDR2 as SQIVND (reference sequence). Trimming pared 6 bases from V and 0 bases from J, leaving 11 bases between. In DNA form, the CDR3 reads TGTGCCAGTAGAGGAGGGGTAGCGAACACCGGGGAGCTGTTTTTT. It yields the protein CASRGGVANTGELFF.

The V and J genes are TRBV18 and TRBJ1-1; D call uncertain. The V gene's germline CDR1 is KGHSH and CDR2 LQKENI. Between the trimmed V and J ends, which lost 6 bases and 4 bases, there was a span of 15 bases. The CDR3 has 14 amino acids. The CDR3 DNA is TGTGCCAGCTCCCGGCAGGAAGGTGGCACTGAAGCTTTCTTT. Its translation: CASSRQEGGTEAFF.

This clone was observed a few times. The chain carries TRBV5-1 and TRBJ2-7; D is undetermined. Trimming took off 5 bases at V and 2 bases at J, with 5 bases between the two ends. The CDR3 totals 11 residues. Germline V lookup: CDR1 SGHRS, CDR2 YFSETQ. In DNA form, the CDR3 reads TGCGCCAGCAGACGGGCCTACGAGCAGTACTTC. Translated: CASRRAYEQYF.

This clone occurred once. The chain uses TRBV11-3 and TRBJ2-1, with 10 bases identical to TRBD1. CDR3 length equals 17 residues. Germline assignment: CDR1 SGHNT and CDR2 YENEEA. Trimming took 5 bases from V and 0 from J; bases not matched to a gene: 7. The DNA for the CDR3 is TGTGCCAGCAGCCCATGGACAGGGGGTGACTCCTACAATGAGCAGTTCTTC. Amino acids: CASSPWTGGDSYNEQFF.

The chain links TRBV5-1 to TRBJ1-6; TRBD1 agrees at 7 bases. The CDR3 has 15 amino acids. The junction had 4 bases not matched to a gene; V was cut back by 0 bases and J by 7 bases. CDR1 SGHRS and CDR2 YFSETQ come from the germline V gene. CDR3 residues: CASSLAQGQNSPLHF. CDR3 DNA sequence: TGCGCCAGCAGCTTGGCACAGGGGCAAAATTCACCCCTCCACTTT.

V gene TRBV27 combines with J gene TRBJ1-1; 8 positions agree with TRBD1. Germline V lookup: CDR1 MNHEY, CDR2 SMNVEV (reference sequence). This CDR3 is 14 amino acids long. With V trimmed by 4 bases and J by 1 base, 2 bases remained unmatched. CDR3 bases: TGTGCCAGCAGTTACGGGACAGGGAACACTGAAGCTTTCTTT. Translated, it gives CASSYGTGNTEAFF.

This clone was found once. The chain has TRBV7-9 and TRBJ2-5, with D perhaps matching TRBD1 (5 bases). This CDR3 has 14 amino acids. Between the trimmed V and J ends, which lost 3 bases and 3 bases, there was a span of 11 bases. CDR1 is SEHNR and CDR2 is FQNEAQ in the germline V gene (reference sequence). The CDR3 region is CASSFGAVEETQYF. Here the CDR3 DNA reads TGTGCCAGCAGCTTTGGGGCAGTAGAAGAGACCCAGTACTTC.

The chain is built from TRBV3-1 (or the pseudogene TRBV3-2) and TRBJ1-2; D unclear. V was cut by 5 bases and J by 7 bases, with 8 bases left in between. Germline CDR1 and CDR2: LGHDT and YNNKEL (reference sequence). The CDR3 runs to 11 residues. The CDR3 is CASSKSSGYTF. The CDR3 coding sequence is TGTGCCAGCAGCAAGAGCTCTGGCTACACCTTC.